This TCR beta chain was observed in a study of blood T cell repertoires in COVID-19. Generated by immunoSEQ multiplex PCR, the TCRdb table keeps only in-frame clones and is missing some. The table shows tens of thousands of clones, with roughly 90% occurring only once. Germline trimming cut 4 bases from V and 6 bases from J; bases unmatched to any gene: 7. The CDR3 length is 14 residues. The germline CDR1 and CDR2 sequences are MGHDK and SYGVNS. V and J are TRBV25-1 and TRBJ1-2; 8 nucleotides align to TRBD1. Sequencing input: peripheral blood. The sequence was collected from a woman aged 45-59 years with active or convalescent COVID-19. CDR3 in amino acids: CASSGTGSRHGYTF. DNA for the CDR3: TGTGCCAGCAGTGGGACAGGGAGTAGGCATGGCTACACCTTC.